This passage covers 13 T cell receptor beta chains from one sample sequenced in a study of T cell responses to AZD1222 COVID-19 vaccine. The assay was immunoSEQ multiplex PCR, and TCRdb's table has in-frame clones only and misses some. The table records some 160,000 clones, approximately 89% of them present only once. The specimen comprised peripheral blood, sampled on day 0 of AZD1222 vaccination. The receptor set was obtained from an adult in good health.

The CDR3: CASNQKPGQSNLYSNQPQHF. The CDR3 coding sequence is TGTGCCAGCAACCAGAAGCCGGGACAGTCTAACCTTTATAGCAATCAGCCCCAGCATTTT. The chain recombines TRBV14 with TRBJ1-5; 7 positions agree with TRBD1. This CDR3 region has 20 residues. In germline, CDR1 is SGHDN, CDR2 FVKESK. J lost 0 bases, V lost 7 bases, and 21 bases had no gene match.

V gene TRBV30 combines with J gene TRBJ1-5; TRBD1 might be the D (5 bases). The V gene lost 3 bases and the J gene lost 4 bases, with 13 bases spanning the gap. The germline CDR1 and CDR2 sequences are GTSNPN and SVGIG (reference sequence). CDR3 length equals 14 residues. CDR3 loop: CAWSPGTLNQPQHF. Written as DNA, the CDR3 is TGTGCCTGGAGCCCCGGGACTCTGAATCAGCCCCAGCATTTT.

The chain links TRBV7-8 to TRBJ2-7, with 9 nucleotides matching TRBD1. V trimming: 6 bases; J trimming: 1 base; junction bases outside the gene matches: 7. The CDR3 loop spans 15 amino acids. Germline V lookup: CDR1 SGHVS, CDR2 FQNEAQ. The CDR3 DNA sequence: TGTGCCAGCAGAATCGGGACAGGGAGTTCCTACGAGCAGTACTTC. It translates to CASRIGTGSSYEQYF.

CDR3 DNA sequence: TGTGCCAGCAGTTTATTGCAGGGCGGCGCTTTCTTT. This encodes CASSLLQGGAFF. J is TRBJ1-1 and V is TRBV12-3 or TRBV12-4; maybe TRBD1 (5 bases). V lost 2 bases, J lost 11 bases, and 12 bases lay in between. The CDR3 sequence is 12 residues long.

This rearrangement joins TRBV28 to TRBJ2-7, with TRBD2 matching over 7 bases. There are 16 residues in the CDR3. V trimming: 1 base; J trimming: 0 bases; junction bases outside the gene matches: 6. Germline V gives CDR1 MDHEN, CDR2 SYDVKM. CDR3 coding DNA: TGTGCCAGCAGTTTATCGGCTAGCGGATTCTCCTACGAGCAGTACTTC. Protein sequence: CASSLSASGFSYEQYF.

This sequence joins TRBV11-2 and TRBJ1-3, with D maybe TRBD1 (5 bases). Trimming removed 3 bases at V and 0 bases at J, with 15 bases between. CDR3 length equals 17 residues. CDR1 SGHAT and CDR2 FQNNGV come from the germline V gene. The CDR3 protein is CASSFISGTLSGNTIYF. The CDR3, as DNA: TGTGCCAGCAGCTTCATATCCGGGACCCTCTCTGGAAACACCATATATTTT.

For the CDR3, the DNA is TGTGCCAGCAGCGGTTGGGGGAATGAGCAGTTCTTC. Its protein product is CASSGWGNEQFF. The chain uses TRBV5-4 and TRBJ2-1; the D gene could be TRBD1 or TRBD2 (5 bases each). Trimming removed 4 bases at V and 7 bases at J, with 9 bases between. This CDR3 comprises 12 residues. Germline CDR1 SGHNT, CDR2 YYREEE (reference sequence).

The CDR3 DNA sequence: TGTGCCAGCAGCTCTCTGGGACAGATACAAGAGACCCAGTACTTC. Protein sequence: CASSSLGQIQETQYF. The gene calls are TRBV28 and TRBJ2-5, with 7 nucleotides matching TRBD1. Germline V CDR1 and CDR2: MDHEN, SYDVKM. The CDR3 runs to 15 residues. With 6 bases clipped from V and 2 bases from J, the junction kept 9 bases outside the gene matches.

The J gene is TRBJ1-6, the V gene TRBV11-2; D gene ambiguous. Trimming shortened V by 2 bases and J by 12 bases, and 11 bases separated the two germline ends. Germline assignment: CDR1 SGHAT and CDR2 FQNNGV. The CDR3 runs to 13 residues. CDR3 in amino acids: CASSLKRLGPLHF. Written as DNA, the CDR3 is TGTGCCAGCAGCTTAAAGAGGCTCGGACCCCTCCACTTT.

Relative to its sample, this clone is medium-sized. This chain links TRBV28 with TRBJ2-7; possible D gene TRBD2, 6 bases. Germline V lookup: CDR1 MDHEN, CDR2 SYDVKM. V gave up 4 bases and J gave up 4 bases, with 23 bases separating them. The CDR3 runs to 17 residues. The CDR3 coding sequence is TGTGCCAGCAGTTCCTGGGAGGACGGAACCTTTTGGTACGAGCAGTACTTC. Translated: CASSSWEDGTFWYEQYF.

This chain links TRBV5-1 with TRBJ2-3; D is perhaps TRBD2 (6 bases). Germline CDR1 and CDR2: SGHRS and YFSETQ. V was cut by 6 bases and J by 2 bases, with 13 bases left in between. This CDR3 contains 14 residues. For the CDR3, the DNA is TGCGCCAGCAAGCGGGTGGCGAACACAGATACGCAGTATTTT. Translated: CASKRVANTDTQYF.

This sequence joins TRBV19 and TRBJ1-4; D is ambiguous. The CDR3 consists of 15 residues. V lost 0 bases, J lost 12 bases, and 17 bases lay in between. Germline lookup yields CDR1 LNHDA and CDR2 SQIVND (reference sequence). The CDR3 region is CASSIDKVGTRELFF. CDR3 DNA sequence: TGTGCCAGTAGTATAGATAAAGTAGGAACCCGGGAACTGTTTTTT.

This clone was observed a handful of times. The rearrangement links TRBV7-2 to TRBJ2-3; D gene uncertain. The V and J ends lost 2 bases and 5 bases respectively, with 8 bases between them. There are 13 residues in the CDR3. Germline V gives CDR1 SGHTA, CDR2 FQGNSA. The chain's CDR3 is CASSLQPGDTQYF. The CDR3 DNA reads TGTGCCAGCAGCTTACAGCCCGGAGATACGCAGTATTTT.